This TCR beta chain was documented in a study of breast tumors, draining lymph nodes, adjacent tissues. Findings of the study overall: Tumor T cell lymph node origin was a supported hypothesis, not proven. The data were judged consistent with most tumor T cells coming from lymph node and expanding in tumor. Luminal-like breast cancer showed significantly greater tumor-nontumor repertoire similarity than basal-like breast cancer did. Compared with lymph nodes, tumors were less diverse; compared with nontumor tissue, more.

CDR3 length equals 14 residues. With 3 bases clipped from V and 4 bases from J, the junction kept 6 bases outside the gene matches. CDR1 SGDLS and CDR2 YYNGEE come from the germline V gene. Points on this clonotype: What it binds is not known.

One entry per CDR3 protein results from TCRdb running MiXCR on the multiplex PCR reads. The sample consists of 160,000 or so distinct CDR3 sequences, more than 25% of them appearing once. Breast cancer patients provided tissue from their axillary draining lymph nodes. Sequencing was performed on axillary lymph node tissue. The J gene is TRBJ2-5, the V gene TRBV9; TRBD1 agrees at 7 bases. This TCR was sampled from a female donor with breast cancer. Some clones in this sample may be carry-over from other donors' samples. In nucleotides, the CDR3 is TGTGCCAGCAGCGAGTGGGCAGGGGGAGAGACCCAGTACTTC. Protein product: CASSEWAGGETQYF.